What follows describes a single T cell receptor (beta chain). The antigen this receptor binds is unknown. Within one base of it there is no much larger clone, and no base qualities were kept. This specimen belongs to a study of blood T cell repertoires in COVID-19 (dated by TCRdb to about 2020). About the investigation overall: Samples covering the acute and convalescent phases of COVID-19 were provided by collaborators in the United States, Italy and Spain. The dataset comprised deeply sampled blood TCRbeta repertoires from subjects exposed to, actively infected with, or recovered from COVID-19. The repertoires were released in a freely available public database intended as a resource for research on the immune response to SARS-CoV-2. Samples came from the ongoing ImmuneRACE study (first 160 participants) plus 1,254 subjects from 6 global collaborators. Where HLA class I and class II types were available, the types were taken from metadata supplied by the sample provider, not from assay-based typing. The prospective study material was composed of cDNA or gDNA derived from T cells, B-cell-depleted T cells, or PBMCs. A de-identified subject ID, COVID-19 status, age in years and sex were almost always included in the sample metadata.

The full study reports these points: Clinical and demographic metadata were provided uncurated, with the amount varying by source and participant.

TCRbeta CDR3 regions were amplified from genomic DNA using the immunoSEQ Assay, a bias-controlled multiplex PCR. Processing in the source paper ran as follows. Within the assay, amplification of reference gene primers was used to estimate how many nucleated cells each sample contained. To quantify the absolute abundance of each unique TCRbeta CDR3 rearrangement, sequence reads were collapsed and filtered. For each sample, productive Simpson clonality was calculated by taking the square root of Simpson's diversity index across productive rearrangements. This immuneACCESS table, as held by TCRdb, lists in-frame sequences with V and J called but not all clones. Of the missing ones, under half trace to an unresolved V gene in checked studies; the others have no known cause. The V and J calls and the clone size are those of that table, but D and trimming were determined from the DNA. For this sample there are 39,000 or so clones; 65% to 85% appear just once. The ten largest clones represent less than 40% of the sample.

Collaborating institutions collected whole blood in K2EDTA tubes following their own protocols. For TCRbeta analysis, collaborators shipped samples as frozen whole blood, isolated PBMCs, or DNA extracted from either of those sample types. V gives up 2 bases and J gives up 3 bases, and the segment between their germline ends measures 8 bases. CDR1 and CDR2 are read off the germline V gene as MDHEN and SYDVKM. Reading from cysteine to phenylalanine, the CDR3 counts 13 amino acids. Only CDR3 DNA remains: 39 bases, in frame from the first base. The origin of this receptor is a man between 35 and 55 years old with active or convalescent COVID-19. The rearranged chain carries TRBV28 and TRBJ2-7, with the D segment identity uncertain. The sample consisted of peripheral blood. The nucleotide sequence reads TGTGCCAGCAGTTTACTCGCGTACTACGAGCAGTACTTC. Its protein reads: CASSLLAYYEQYF.